The table lists the clone carrying this T cell receptor (beta chain) with many counts. Antigen: not known. Read coverage stops 3 residues before the CDR3 terminus; the germline J gene supplies the remainder. The sample belongs to a study of T cell clonality in common variable immunodeficiency. Regarding the study as a whole: T cell subpopulation sequencing would be needed to explain CVID clonality.

CDR3 length: 13 residues. The germline V and J ends were trimmed by 4 bases and 4 bases, with 8 bases remaining between them. Looked up from germline, CDR1 is SNHLY and CDR2 is FYNNEI. Libraries were prepared by immunoSEQ multiplex PCR; TCRdb keeps only in-frame clonotypes and omits some of them. Singletons are absent from the sample, which has roughly 79,000 clones. This chain connects TRBV2 to TRBJ2-1; no clear D gene. Sequencing was carried out using peripheral blood mononuclear cells. The clonotype comes from a person aged 18 to 70 in good health. This chain's CDR3 is CASSVVLYNEQFF. The CDR3 DNA, read in part, is TGTGCCAGCAGTGTCGTCTTATACAATGAG.